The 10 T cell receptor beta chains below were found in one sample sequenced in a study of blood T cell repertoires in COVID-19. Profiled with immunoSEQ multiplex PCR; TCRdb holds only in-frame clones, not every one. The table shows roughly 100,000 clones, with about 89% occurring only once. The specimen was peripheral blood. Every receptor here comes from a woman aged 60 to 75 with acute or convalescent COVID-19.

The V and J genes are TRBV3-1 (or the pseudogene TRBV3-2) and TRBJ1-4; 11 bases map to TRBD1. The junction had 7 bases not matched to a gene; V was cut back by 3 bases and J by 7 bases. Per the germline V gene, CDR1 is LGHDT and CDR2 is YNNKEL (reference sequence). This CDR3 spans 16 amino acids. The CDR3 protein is CASSHSGTGGSEKLFF. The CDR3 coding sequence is TGTGCCAGCAGCCATTCCGGGACAGGGGGGAGTGAAAAACTGTTTTTT.

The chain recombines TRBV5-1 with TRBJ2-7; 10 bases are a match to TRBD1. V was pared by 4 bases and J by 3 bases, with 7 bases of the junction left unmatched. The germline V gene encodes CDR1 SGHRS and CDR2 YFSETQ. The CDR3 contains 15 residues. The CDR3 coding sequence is TGCGCCAGCAGCCCGGGACAGGGGCTTTACTACGAGCAGTACTTC. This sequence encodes CASSPGQGLYYEQYF.

The CDR3 region has the DNA TGTGCCAGCAGCTTCCCTGGCGGGAGTAAGACCGGGGAGCTGTTTTTT. The encoded protein is CASSFPGGSKTGELFF. This rearrangement joins TRBV7-2 to TRBJ2-2, with 7 bases that match TRBD2. V lost 3 bases, J lost 5 bases, and 9 bases stayed unmatched. The CDR3 has 16 residues. CDR1 SGHTA and CDR2 FQGNSA come from the germline V gene.

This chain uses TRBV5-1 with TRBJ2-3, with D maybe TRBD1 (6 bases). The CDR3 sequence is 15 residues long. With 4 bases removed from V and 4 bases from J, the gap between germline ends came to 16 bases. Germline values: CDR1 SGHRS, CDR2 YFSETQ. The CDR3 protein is CASSHVQQGPDTQYF. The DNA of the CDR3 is TGCGCCAGCAGCCACGTTCAACAGGGTCCAGATACGCAGTATTTT.

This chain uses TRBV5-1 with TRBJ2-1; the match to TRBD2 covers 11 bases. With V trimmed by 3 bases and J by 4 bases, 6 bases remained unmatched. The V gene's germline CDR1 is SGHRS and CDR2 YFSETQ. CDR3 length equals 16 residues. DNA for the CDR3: TGCGCCAGCAGCTACTCGACTAGCGGGGCTTACAATGAGCAGTTCTTC. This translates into CASSYSTSGAYNEQFF.

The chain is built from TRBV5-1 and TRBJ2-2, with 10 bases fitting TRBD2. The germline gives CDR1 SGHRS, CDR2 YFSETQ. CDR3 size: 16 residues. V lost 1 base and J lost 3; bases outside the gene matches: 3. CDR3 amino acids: CASSLLAGADTGELFF. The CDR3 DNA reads TGCGCCAGCAGCTTGCTAGCGGGAGCTGACACCGGGGAGCTGTTTTTT.

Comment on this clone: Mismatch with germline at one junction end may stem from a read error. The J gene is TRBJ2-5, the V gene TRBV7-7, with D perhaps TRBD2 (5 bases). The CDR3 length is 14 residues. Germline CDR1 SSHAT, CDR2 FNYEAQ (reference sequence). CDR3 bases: TGTGCTAGCAGCTTAGAGGCGGGCGGGGAGACCCAGTACTTC. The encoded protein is CASSLEAGGETQYF.

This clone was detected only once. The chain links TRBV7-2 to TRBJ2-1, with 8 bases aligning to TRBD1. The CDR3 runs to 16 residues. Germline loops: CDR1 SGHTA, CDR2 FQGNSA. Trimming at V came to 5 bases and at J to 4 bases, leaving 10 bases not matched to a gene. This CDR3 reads CASSPDRGGWYNEQFF. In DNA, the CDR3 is TGTGCCAGCAGCCCCGACAGGGGTGGGTGGTACAATGAGCAGTTCTTC.

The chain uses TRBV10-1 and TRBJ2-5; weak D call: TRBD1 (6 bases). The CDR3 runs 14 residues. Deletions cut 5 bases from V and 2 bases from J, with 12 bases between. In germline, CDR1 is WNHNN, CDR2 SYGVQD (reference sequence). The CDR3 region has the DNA TGCGCCAGCAGTCCGGGACACCAGCAAGAGACCCAGTACTTC. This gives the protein CASSPGHQQETQYF.

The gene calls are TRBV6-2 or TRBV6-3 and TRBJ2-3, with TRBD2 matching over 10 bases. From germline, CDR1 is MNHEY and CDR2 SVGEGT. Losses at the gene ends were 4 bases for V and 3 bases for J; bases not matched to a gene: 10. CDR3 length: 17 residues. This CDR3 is CASSLRKAGGRTDTQYF. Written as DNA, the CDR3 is TGTGCCAGCAGTTTGCGAAAAGCGGGAGGGCGGACAGATACGCAGTATTTT.